This passage covers 23 T cell receptor beta chains from one sample sequenced in a study of blood T cell repertoires in COVID-19. Sequencing used immunoSEQ multiplex PCR; TCRdb keeps in-frame clones, though not all of them. Among about 240,000 clones listed, about 85% were seen once. The sequencing sample was made of peripheral blood. The receptors were sampled from a man aged 60 to 75 who had recovered from COVID-19.

The rearrangement links TRBV7-9 to TRBJ2-2, with D perhaps matching TRBD2 (6 bases). The CDR3 loop spans 15 amino acids. Germline V gene data show CDR1 as SEHNR and CDR2 as FQNEAQ (reference sequence). V was trimmed by 11 bases and J by 1 base, leaving 17 bases between them. The chain's CDR3 is CALGPGLRNTGELFF. The CDR3 coding sequence is TGTGCCTTGGGGCCGGGACTCAGGAACACCGGGGAGCTGTTTTTT.

The chain joins TRBV6-1 to TRBJ2-4; D is possibly TRBD1 (6 bases). CDR3 length: 19 amino acids. CDR1 and CDR2 (germline): MNHNS, SASEGT. V gave up 4 bases and J gave up 0 bases, with 22 bases separating them. In nucleotides, the CDR3 is TGTGCCAGCAGTGTTTCCATTACAGGGTTATCGTTAGCCAAAAACATTCAGTACTTC. It specifies CASSVSITGLSLAKNIQYF.

V is TRBV19 and J is TRBJ1-2; 8 positions match TRBD1. Trimming removed 5 bases from V and 5 bases from J; junction bases left unmatched: 7. The CDR3 length is 14 residues. Germline V gene sequence: CDR1 LNHDA, CDR2 SQIVND (reference sequence). CDR3 in amino acids: CASSFRDRTYGYTF. The CDR3 DNA reads TGTGCCAGTAGTTTCCGGGACAGGACTTATGGCTACACCTTC.

The V call is TRBV2, the J call TRBJ2-1; 12 nucleotides line up with TRBD2. The CDR3 is made up of 14 amino acids. The V and J ends lost 8 bases and 9 bases, in that order; junction bases with no gene match: 8. Germline values: CDR1 SNHLY, CDR2 FYNNEI. The CDR3 region is CASEGLAGVSEQFF. The DNA for the CDR3 is TGTGCCAGCGAGGGACTAGCGGGTGTGAGTGAGCAGTTCTTC. The variable domain in full, with the rest retrieved from reference TRBV2 and TRBJ2-1, is EPEVTQTPSHQVTQMGQEVILRCVPISNHLYFYWYRQILGQKVEFLVSFYNNEISEKSEIFDDQFSVERPDGSNFTLKIRSTKLEDSAMYFCASEGLAGVSEQFFGPGTRLTVL.

The rearrangement uses TRBV30 and TRBJ1-6; D unresolved. V was pared by 4 bases and J by 4 bases, with 8 bases between. Germline CDR1 and CDR2: GTSNPN and SVGIG (reference sequence). CDR3 length equals 13 residues. In DNA form, the CDR3 reads TGTGCCTGGATGAGATCGTATAATTCACCCCTCCACTTT. Its translation: CAWMRSYNSPLHF. The full variable domain, in which reference TRBV30 and TRBJ1-6 provide the parts outside the CDR3, is SQTIHQWPATLVQPVGSPLSLECTVEGTSNPNLYWYRQAAGRGLQLLFYSVGIGQISSEVPQNLSASRPQDRQFILSSKKLLLSDSGFYLCAWMRSYNSPLHFGNGTRLTVT.

This CDR3 is CASKDQPSSYEQYF. CDR3 in DNA: TGTGCCAGTAAAGATCAACCGAGCTCCTACGAGCAGTACTTC. J is TRBJ2-7 and V is TRBV19; no clear D. The V end lost 7 bases, the J end lost 0 bases, and 13 bases lay between the germline ends. Germline values: CDR1 LNHDA, CDR2 SQIVND (reference sequence). The CDR3 contains 14 residues.

The J gene is TRBJ2-7, the V gene TRBV6-6; D possibly corresponds to TRBD1 (6 bases). Germline values: CDR1 MNHNY, CDR2 SVGAGI (reference sequence). The CDR3 is 15 amino acids. Trimming left V 0 bases short and J 3 bases short, with 12 bases between. CDR3 in DNA: TGTGCCAGCAGTTACTCTAGGGACACGAGCTACGAGCAGTACGTC. It yields the protein CASSYSRDTSYEQYV.

CDR3 amino acids: CSVAGRGDEAFF. DNA of the CDR3: TGCAGCGTTGCAGGGAGGGGGGATGAAGCTTTCTTT. The rearrangement links TRBV29-1 to TRBJ1-1; D possibly corresponds to TRBD1 (6 bases). The CDR3 runs to 12 residues. V was shortened by 4 bases and J by 7 bases, with 13 bases between the two germline ends. CDR1 SQVTM and CDR2 ANQGSEA come from the germline V gene. Supplemented by reference TRBV29-1 and TRBJ1-1, the full variable domain reads SAVISQKPSRDICQRGTSLTIQCQVDSQVTMMFWYRQQPGQSLTLIATANQGSEATYESGFVIDKFPISRPNLTFSTLTVSNMSPEDSSIYLCSVAGRGDEAFFGQGTRLTVV.

This chain connects TRBV2 to TRBJ2-6; no clear D gene. The germline V gene has CDR1 SNHLY and CDR2 FYNNEI. V dropped 8 bases and J dropped 2 bases, with 7 bases sitting between them. The CDR3 covers 13 residues. This CDR3 reads CASWLAGANVLTF. The CDR3 nucleotides are TGTGCCAGCTGGCTTGCTGGGGCCAACGTCCTGACTTTC.

This clone was counted between two and nine times. The chain combines TRBV29-1 with TRBJ2-1; the match to TRBD2 covers 7 bases. CDR3 length: 11 amino acids. Germline lookup yields CDR1 SQVTM and CDR2 ANQGSEA. V lost 3 bases and J lost 8; bases outside the gene matches: 1. The CDR3 bases are TGCAGCGTTGAGGGGGGGTATGAGCAGTTCTTC. It encodes CSVEGGYEQFF.

This clone came up a few times. The gene calls are TRBV7-8 and TRBJ2-7, with 9 bases that match TRBD1. Germline loops: CDR1 SGHVS, CDR2 FQNEAQ. Unmatched junction bases numbered 6, after V lost 5 bases and J lost 10 bases. This CDR3 comprises 12 residues. The CDR3: CASSPGQGRQYV. The CDR3 bases are TGTGCCAGCAGCCCGGGACAGGGCAGACAGTACGTC.

The genes are TRBV6-2 or TRBV6-3 and TRBJ2-5; no reliable D call. From germline, CDR1 is MNHEY and CDR2 SVGEGT. This CDR3 is 17 amino acids long. V was cut by 0 bases and J by 2 bases, with 16 bases left in between. The CDR3 DNA follows: TGTGCCAGCAGTTACTCCATCACGAGGAGTAGACAAGAGACCCAGTACTTC. This gives the protein CASSYSITRSRQETQYF.

V usage is TRBV21-1 and J usage is TRBJ2-3; the table names TRBD1, a call not compared with the DNA. TRBV21-1 is deemed a pseudogene. The CDR3 consists of 14 residues. This CDR3 reads CASRQGASTDTQYF. DNA of the CDR3: TGTGCCAGCAGACAGGGGGCGAGCACAGATACGCAGTATTTT.

The chain recombines TRBV11-3 with TRBJ2-1, with 12 bases lining up with TRBD2. Trimming removed 3 bases from V and 2 bases from J; junction bases left unmatched: 2. Germline V gene lookup returns CDR1 SGHNT and CDR2 YENEEA. CDR3 size: 16 residues. In DNA form, the CDR3 reads TGTGCCAGCAGCTTTGGACTAGCGGGGACCTACAATGAGCAGTTCTTC. This gives the protein CASSFGLAGTYNEQFF.

The chain joins TRBV7-6 to TRBJ1-2; 9 bases are a match to TRBD1. V lost 5 bases, J lost 6 bases, and 4 bases stayed unmatched. The CDR3 consists of 13 residues. Germline CDR1 SGHVS, CDR2 FNYEAQ. CDR3 region: CASSRDRGNGYTF. Here the CDR3 DNA reads TGTGCCAGCAGCCGAGACAGGGGGAATGGCTACACCTTC.

The gene calls are TRBV19 and TRBJ2-1; possible D gene TRBD1, 6 bases. Germline CDR1 LNHDA, CDR2 SQIVND (reference sequence). V shed 4 bases and J shed 6 bases, with 10 bases lying between them. The CDR3 contains 13 residues. The CDR3 DNA follows: TGTGCCAGTAGTAGGGCAGGGGTCAATGAGCAGTTCTTC. Translated, it gives CASSRAGVNEQFF.

V usage is TRBV28 and J usage is TRBJ2-3, with TRBD2 matching over 8 bases. V trimming: 5 bases; J trimming: 3 bases; junction bases outside the gene matches: 16. CDR1 is MDHEN, CDR2 SYDVKM, per germline. The CDR3 length is 18 residues. The CDR3 nucleotides are TGTGCCAGCAGTACGCCGAGCGGGGGTTTTTTAGGGACAGATACGCAGTATTTT. It specifies CASSTPSGGFLGTDTQYF.

The chain combines TRBV3-1 (or the pseudogene TRBV3-2) with TRBJ2-5; D remains ambiguous. Trimming left V 0 bases short and J 7 bases short, with 18 bases between. The CDR3 has 16 residues. Germline loops: CDR1 LGHDT, CDR2 YNNKEL (reference sequence). The CDR3 reads CASSQDSRSPRGTQYF. The CDR3 DNA is TGTGCCAGCAGCCAAGACTCTCGGAGTCCCCGAGGGACCCAGTACTTC.

The chain links TRBV7-2 to TRBJ1-2, with 9 bases matching TRBD1. V trimming: 7 bases; J trimming: 4 bases; junction bases outside the gene matches: 7. The CDR3 covers 14 residues. Per the germline V gene, CDR1 is SGHTA and CDR2 is FQGNSA. CDR3 residues: CASTRQGVGYGYTF. The CDR3 DNA sequence: TGTGCCAGCACCCGACAGGGGGTCGGCTATGGCTACACCTTC.

In its sample, this clone was seen once. The chain links TRBV6-2 or TRBV6-3 to TRBJ1-6, with a weak D call TRBD1 (5 bases). V was pared by 6 bases and J by 8 bases, with 14 bases between. Germline CDR1 MNHEY, CDR2 SVGEGT. The CDR3 is 14 residues long. In nucleotides, the CDR3 is TGTGCCAGCAGCCCCCGCGGGGCAGATTCACCCCTCCACTTT. Residues: CASSPRGADSPLHF.

This clone has a single count. The chain is built from TRBV4-1 and TRBJ2-7; TRBD1 matches at 7 bases. The CDR3 sequence is 15 residues long. In germline, CDR1 is MGHRA, CDR2 YSYEKL. Trimming at V came to 0 bases and at J to 2 bases, leaving 4 bases not matched to a gene. The chain's CDR3 is CASSQEGTATYEQYF. CDR3 coding DNA: TGCGCCAGCAGCCAAGAAGGGACAGCTACCTACGAGCAGTACTTC.

The count of this clone is one. The gene calls are TRBV24-1 and TRBJ1-4; 7 nucleotides align to TRBD1. The germline gives CDR1 KGHDR, CDR2 SFDVKD. The length of the CDR3 is 15 residues. The ends lost 4 bases at V and 4 bases at J; junction bases unmatched: 5. The CDR3 nucleotides are TGTGCCACCAGTGAAGGGGGCGCAGGTAATGAAAAACTGTTTTTT. This encodes CATSEGGAGNEKLFF.

This clone has only one observation. The junction does not match germline at one end; this may be a read error. Here the CDR3 reads CASSGGTRSGCVF. The CDR3 bases are TGTGCCAGCAGTGGGGGCACTAGATCCGGATGTGTTTTT. The chain has TRBV6-2 or TRBV6-3 and TRBJ2-3; TRBD1 might be the D (6 bases). Germline CDR1 MNHEY, CDR2 SVGEGT. The CDR3 is made up of 13 amino acids.